Sequencing of this T cell receptor (beta chain) was carried out in a study of blood T cell repertoires in COVID-19 (dated by TCRdb to 2018 to 2021). With respect to the entire study: Samples covering the acute and convalescent phases of COVID-19 were provided by collaborators in the United States, Italy and Spain. A de-identified subject ID, COVID-19 status, age in years and sex were almost always included in the sample metadata. Samples were obtained from the ongoing ImmuneRACE study (first 160 participants) and from 1,254 subjects provided by 6 global collaborators. Where HLA class I and class II types were available, the types were taken from metadata supplied by the sample provider, not from assay-based typing. The prospective study material was composed of cDNA or gDNA derived from T cells, B-cell-depleted T cells, or PBMCs. The dataset comprised deeply sampled blood TCRbeta repertoires from subjects exposed to, actively infected with, or recovered from COVID-19. The repertoires were released in a freely available public database intended as a resource for research on the immune response to SARS-CoV-2.

General conclusions and limits of the study: Clinical and demographic metadata were provided uncurated, with the amount varying by source and participant.

TCRbeta CDR3 regions were amplified from genomic DNA by means of the immunoSEQ Assay, a bias-controlled multiplex PCR. As for the original processing: Nucleated cell counts per sample were estimated from amplification of reference gene primers within the assay. To quantify the absolute abundance of each unique TCRbeta CDR3 rearrangement, sequence reads were collapsed and filtered. For each sample, productive Simpson clonality was calculated as the square root of Simpson's diversity index across productive rearrangements. Drawn from immuneACCESS, this table holds only the in-frame rearrangements with V and J called that TCRdb kept. Clones are partly lost; checked studies trace under half to an unresolved V gene and leave the rest unexplained. V, J and clone size were drawn from that table, and D and trimming were deduced from the DNA. The sample table records around 49,000 clones; roughly 80% of these occur just once. The ten most abundant clones make up about 2.7% of the sample.

Whole blood was collected in K2EDTA tubes by collaborating institutions according to the institutions' own protocols. Collaborator samples were shipped for TCRbeta analysis as frozen whole blood, isolated PBMCs, or DNA extracted from either sample type. On this clone: The clone's antigen remains unknown. Base qualities were left out, and no much larger clone turns up one base away.

The trim is 1 base for V and 6 bases for J, with a gap of 11 bases between the germline ends. There are 13 amino acids in the CDR3, from cysteine to phenylalanine inclusive. Just the 39-base CDR3 DNA is kept, in frame starting at base 1. For CDR1 and CDR2, the germline V gene lists SGHDT and YYEEEE. The chain links TRBV5-6 with TRBJ2-7; the D segment could be TRBD1, given 5 matching bases. Material for sequencing was peripheral blood. The receptor comes from an older woman with acute or convalescent COVID-19. The sequenced DNA is TGTGCCAGCAGCTTGACAGGACCCAGCGAGCAGTACTTC. The encoded protein is CASSLTGPSEQYF.